This record concerns one TCR beta chain sequence. No antigen is known for it. Each CD8+ T cell subset was flow-sorted in triplicate. Every sort contained 300,000 cells. It was by 5' RACE with UMI labels that the TRB cDNA libraries were prepared. Each CDR3 protein gets one entry in TCRdb, which reprocessed the 5' RACE reads and gives no DNA. The data show 90,000 to 150,000 distinct CDR3 sequences, and the top ten clones hold around 0.36%. Germline-derived CDR1 and CDR2 are SQVTM and ANQGSEA. The CDR3 contains 13 residues. This specimen belongs to a study of CXCR3-negative and CXCR3-positive naive CD8 T cells. General study results and limits: When CXCR3-positive naive cells were set against CXCR3-negative naive cells, the former had more hydrophobic TRB CDR3s. Whereas memory cells differed, naive CXCR3-negative and CXCR3-positive cells shared similar TRBV-TRBJ usage. Much lower diversity was found in memory CD8+ cells, while both naive subsets had comparably high diversity.

Sequencing was carried out using naive CXCR3+ CD8+ T cells from blood. Subset meaning: CD45RO-CCR7+CD27+CD95- naive CD8+ T cells expressing CXCR3 (TNR3+). This chain links TRBV29-1 with TRBJ2-7. The clonotype was recovered from a human donor in good health. Some clones in this sample may be carry-over from other donors' samples. CDR3 amino acids: CSVEGQSSYEQYF.